Presented here are 24 T cell receptor beta chains from one specimen sequenced in a study of cytomegalovirus exposure and HLA in healthy donors. Sequenced by immunoSEQ multiplex PCR; TCRdb stores in-frame clones only, minus some. This table has roughly 300,000 clones, 80% to 90% appearing once. The sample was PBMCs. Receptor source: a woman aged 18-30 years in good health and CMV-seronegative.

The rearrangement links TRBV5-5 to TRBJ2-7; maybe TRBD1 (6 bases). The V and J ends lost 0 bases and 1 base respectively, with 8 bases between them. In germline, CDR1 is SGHKS, CDR2 YYEKEE (reference sequence). The CDR3 loop spans 14 amino acids. For the CDR3, the DNA is TGTGCCAGCAGCTTGGGACAGGATTCCTACGAGCAGTACTTC. Translation gives CASSLGQDSYEQYF.

The CDR3 sequence is CASSGTSGSTGELFF. The CDR3 region has the DNA TGTGCCAGCAGCGGGACTAGCGGGAGCACCGGGGAGCTGTTTTTT. J is TRBJ2-2 and V is TRBV5-4, with 14 bases matching TRBD2. The germline V gene encodes CDR1 SGHNT and CDR2 YYREEE (reference sequence). V dropped 4 bases and J dropped 4; count of bases not matched to a gene: 0. CDR3 size: 15 residues. Looking up the rest from reference TRBV5-4 and TRBJ2-2 gives the full variable domain: ETGVTQSPTHLIKTRGQQVTLRCSSQSGHNTVSWYQQALGQGPQFIFQYYREEENGRGNFPPRFSGLQFPNYSSELNVNALELDDSALYLCASSGTSGSTGELFFGEGSRLTVL.

The J gene is TRBJ2-1, the V gene TRBV4-2; 7 bases are shared with TRBD2. With V trimmed by 4 bases and J by 12 bases, 9 bases remained unmatched. Germline CDR1 reads LGHNA; CDR2 reads YNFKEQ. The CDR3 is 13 residues long. The CDR3 DNA reads TGTGCCAGCAGCCCCACTAGCGATGAGGGGCAGTTCTTC. This codes for CASSPTSDEGQFF.

V usage is TRBV14 and J usage is TRBJ1-1; D is undetermined. Germline V gene sequence: CDR1 SGHDN, CDR2 FVKESK. The V end lost 1 base, the J end lost 1 base, and 7 bases lay between the germline ends. CDR3 length: 14 residues. CDR3 coding DNA: TGTGCCAGCAGCCAAGTTGCGGGGAACACTGAAGCTTTCTTT. This gives the protein CASSQVAGNTEAFF.

This sequence joins TRBV27 and TRBJ2-1, with a possible D match to TRBD2 (5 bases). The CDR3 length is 12 residues. Trimming took off 8 bases at V and 7 bases at J, with 12 bases between the two ends. CDR1 is MNHEY, CDR2 SMNVEV, per germline (reference sequence). CDR3 nucleotides: TGTGCCAGCCTAGGCTCGGGGAATGAGCAGTTCTTC. This encodes CASLGSGNEQFF.

The chain links TRBV18 to TRBJ1-3, with 10 bases that match TRBD1. The germline CDR1 and CDR2 sequences are KGHSH and LQKENI. Germline trimming cut 3 bases from V and 7 bases from J; bases unmatched to any gene: 9. CDR3 size: 16 residues. The CDR3 nucleotides are TGTGCCAGCTCACCGGGGACAGGGGATCTCGGGAACACCATATATTTT. Protein sequence: CASSPGTGDLGNTIYF.

The chain uses TRBV15 and TRBJ2-1, with TRBD1 matching 9 bases. V lost 1 base to trimming and J lost 8 bases; unmatched junction nucleotides: 6. Germline V gene lookup returns CDR1 LNHNV and CDR2 YYDKDF (reference sequence). The CDR3 has 15 residues. In DNA form, the CDR3 reads TGTGCCACCAGCAGAGGTGAGACAGGGGGGGATGAGCAGTTCTTC. This translates into CATSRGETGGDEQFF.

There are a few counts of this clone. V usage is TRBV19 and J usage is TRBJ2-7, with 10 bases that match TRBD1. With 2 bases clipped from V and 3 bases from J, the junction kept 4 bases outside the gene matches. Germline loops: CDR1 LNHDA, CDR2 SQIVND (reference sequence). The CDR3 spans 15 residues. The DNA of the CDR3 is TGTGCCAGTAGTATACTGGGACAGGGGATCTACGAGCAGTACTTC. This translates into CASSILGQGIYEQYF.

The V call is TRBV7-2, the J call TRBJ1-2, with 7 positions matching TRBD1. The CDR3 length is 15 residues. Germline V gene lookup returns CDR1 SGHTA and CDR2 FQGNSA. The J segment lost 2 bases and the V segment lost 5 bases, leaving 8 bases of the junction unmatched. CDR3 coding DNA: TGTGCCAGCAGCCCCACCGGGACAGAGAACTATGGCTACACCTTC. This sequence encodes CASSPTGTENYGYTF.

The V call is TRBV27, the J call TRBJ1-4; tentative D call: TRBD1 (5 bases). Per germline, CDR1 MNHEY and CDR2 SMNVEV (reference sequence). The ends were cut back, 4 bases at V and 0 bases at J, with 18 bases in the middle. CDR3 length: 18 residues. The CDR3 loop reads CASSSEHPLTATNEKLFF. CDR3 nucleotide sequence: TGTGCCAGCAGTTCCGAACACCCCTTGACAGCAACTAATGAAAAACTGTTTTTT.

The chain recombines TRBV4-3 with TRBJ1-4; D not resolved. The V end lost 0 bases, the J end lost 15 bases, and 20 bases lay between the germline ends. The CDR3 covers 15 residues. Germline lookup yields CDR1 LGHNA and CDR2 YSLEER. CDR3 region: CASSQEFTGVPGLFF. DNA for the CDR3: TGCGCCAGCAGCCAAGAATTTACCGGGGTACCGGGGTTGTTTTTT.

This clone occurred a few times. The genes are TRBV20-1 and TRBJ1-2; D might be TRBD1 (5 bases). With 8 bases removed from V and 3 bases from J, the gap between germline ends came to 10 bases. Germline CDR1 is DFQATT and CDR2 is SNEGSKA (reference sequence). The CDR3 is made up of 11 amino acids. CDR3 residues: CSPGGDYGYTF. CDR3 coding DNA: TGCAGTCCGGGGGGAGACTATGGCTACACCTTC.

A single count supports this clone. The chain carries TRBV28 and TRBJ2-3, with 7 bases lining up with TRBD2. V shed 4 bases and J 11 bases; nucleotides not matched to a gene: 6. CDR1 is MDHEN, CDR2 SYDVKM, per germline. The CDR3 is made up of 12 amino acids. DNA of the CDR3: TGTGCCAGCAGTTCGTCGGGGGGTGGGCAGTATTTT. This encodes CASSSSGGGQYF.

This clone was recorded a few times. The rearrangement links TRBV9 to TRBJ2-7; 10 bases align to TRBD2. This CDR3 has 14 amino acids. Trimming at V came to 6 bases and at J to 7 bases, leaving 10 bases not matched to a gene. Germline V lookup: CDR1 SGDLS, CDR2 YYNGEE. The CDR3 region has the DNA TGTGCCAGCACACCAGCGGGAGGGCCCGGGGAGCAGTACTTC. Residues: CASTPAGGPGEQYF.

V usage is TRBV27 and J usage is TRBJ1-1; 9 bases map to TRBD1. CDR1 is MNHEY, CDR2 SMNVEV, per germline (reference sequence). This CDR3 contains 16 residues. V gave up 5 bases and J gave up 4 bases; unmatched junction bases: 11. CDR3 loop: CASSRTPGQGSTEAFF. The CDR3 nucleotides read TGTGCCAGCAGTCGCACCCCGGGACAGGGAAGCACTGAAGCTTTCTTT.

This clone has more than one count but fewer than ten. This chain joins TRBV14 and TRBJ1-1, with 11 bases fitting TRBD1. Germline assignment: CDR1 SGHDN and CDR2 FVKESK. The V segment lost 4 bases and the J segment 5 bases; nucleotides outside the gene matches: 9. CDR3 length: 16 amino acids. Here the CDR3 DNA reads TGTGCCAGCAGCCCCCGGGACAGGGGGAAGGGGACTGAAGCTTTCTTT. It codes for CASSPRDRGKGTEAFF.

J is TRBJ2-7 and V is TRBV28; D perhaps matches TRBD2 (5 bases). CDR3 length equals 14 residues. Germline V gives CDR1 MDHEN, CDR2 SYDVKM. The V end was cut by 5 bases, the J end by 2 bases, with 13 bases between. The CDR3 spells CASSDRTPAYEQYF. The CDR3 coding sequence is TGTGCCAGCAGTGATCGGACTCCTGCCTACGAGCAGTACTTC. Full variable domain (outside the CDR3, taken from reference TRBV28 and TRBJ2-7): DVKVTQSSRYLVKRTGEKVFLECVQDMDHENMFWYRQDPGLGLRLIYFSYDVKMKEKGDIPEGYSVSREKKERFSLILESASTNQTSMYLCASSDRTPAYEQYFGPGTRLTVT.

The table lists this clone with a few counts. The genes are TRBV19 and TRBJ1-5, with D possibly TRBD1 on 6 matching bases. The germline gives CDR1 LNHDA, CDR2 SQIVND (reference sequence). CDR3 size: 14 residues. V dropped 11 bases and J dropped 9 bases, with 23 bases sitting between them. The CDR3 loop is CAASGQSLGGPQHF. CDR3 in DNA: TGTGCCGCCTCCGGACAGAGCCTTGGCGGGCCCCAGCATTTT.

The gene calls are TRBV19 and TRBJ1-2; D is possibly TRBD1 (6 bases). The CDR3 covers 17 residues. V lost 3 bases and J lost 0, with 17 bases in between. CDR1 and CDR2 (germline): LNHDA, SQIVND (reference sequence). This chain's CDR3 is CASSILGQGPSNYGYTF. CDR3 coding DNA: TGTGCCAGTAGTATTCTGGGGCAGGGGCCCTCTAACTATGGCTACACCTTC.

CDR3 sequence reads: CASSLGTWELHGELFF. As DNA, the CDR3 is TGTGCCAGCAGTTTAGGTACGTGGGAGCTACACGGGGAGCTGTTTTTT. The chain recombines TRBV28 with TRBJ2-2; the D gene is possibly TRBD2 (5 bases). With 2 bases removed from V and 7 bases from J, the gap between germline ends came to 17 bases. The V gene's germline CDR1 is MDHEN and CDR2 SYDVKM. This CDR3 is built from 16 residues.

The chain couples TRBV27 to TRBJ2-7; D is unclear. Germline values: CDR1 MNHEY, CDR2 SMNVEV (reference sequence). The CDR3 runs 12 residues. V lost 7 bases to trimming and J lost 1 base, with 8 bases between them. Here the CDR3 DNA reads TGTGCCAGCATCTTGCGTTCCTACGAGCAGTACTTC. Translation gives CASILRSYEQYF.

The V call is TRBV9, the J call TRBJ1-1; the D gene is possibly TRBD1 (6 bases). The CDR3 length is 15 residues. CDR1 is SGDLS and CDR2 is YYNGEE in the germline V gene. With 0 bases removed from V and 0 bases from J, the gap between germline ends came to 9 bases. CDR3 in amino acids: CASSVVGDMNTEAFF. In DNA, the CDR3 is TGTGCCAGCAGCGTAGTCGGGGACATGAACACTGAAGCTTTCTTT.

This clone occurred once. The V call is TRBV4-2, the J call TRBJ1-2; perhaps TRBD1 as D (5 bases). Germline V gene lookup returns CDR1 LGHNA and CDR2 YNFKEQ. Trimming removed 3 bases at V and 2 bases at J, with 10 bases between. The CDR3 runs 14 residues. CDR3 DNA sequence: TGTGCCAGCAGCCATGGGGCGGGGAACTATGGCTACACCTTC. It translates to CASSHGAGNYGYTF.

This rearrangement joins TRBV19 to TRBJ1-1; TRBD1 aligns across 12 bases. Germline V gives CDR1 LNHDA, CDR2 SQIVND (reference sequence). There are 16 residues in the CDR3. V dropped 10 bases and J dropped 5; count of bases not matched to a gene: 14. As DNA, the CDR3 is TGTGCCACTGCCGAGAGGGACAGGGGGCTGTTAACTGAAGCTTTCTTT. This translates into CATAERDRGLLTEAFF. The full variable domain, in which reference TRBV19 and TRBJ1-1 provide the parts outside the CDR3, is DGGITQSPKYLFRKEGQNVTLSCEQNLNHDAMYWYRQDPGQGLRLIYYSQIVNDFQKGDIAEGYSVSREKKESFPLTVTSAQKNPTAFYLCATAERDRGLLTEAFFGQGTRLTVV.